The T cell receptor (beta chain) under discussion was sequenced for a study of type 1 regulatory T cells. Germline CDR1 MDHEN, CDR2 SYDVKM. The CDR3 sequence is 15 residues long. The V end lost 6 bases, the J end lost 1 base, and 14 bases lay between the germline ends. TCRdb passed the reads through MiXCR, listing each CDR3 protein once. The sample comprises 88,000 or so distinct CDR3 sequences, roughly a third of which are singletons, and roughly 2.2% rests with the top ten. The V call is TRBV28, the J call TRBJ2-3; the D gene is possibly TRBD2 (6 bases). The sample comprised CD4+ T cells, either the whole sample or a sorted fraction (not recorded which). The clonotype was recovered from a human donor in good health. The CDR3 nucleotides read TGTGCCAGCAGATTTAGCGGCGCAGGCACAGATACGCAGTATTTT. Protein sequence: CASRFSGAGTDTQYF. Full variable domain (rest looked up from reference TRBV28 and TRBJ2-3): DVKVTQSSRYLVKRTGEKVFLECVQDMDHENMFWYRQDPGLGLRLIYFSYDVKMKEKGDIPEGYSVSREKKERFSLILESASTNQTSMYLCASRFSGAGTDTQYFGPGTRLTVL.